This T cell receptor (beta chain) came from a study of Graves' ophthalmopathy and Graves' hyperthyroidism. Across the whole study: Before any treatment, peripheral blood was taken at the initial diagnosis.

Certain patients, namely those with other autoimmune diseases, uncontrolled infections, pregnancy or lactation, were excluded. The V segment lost 0 bases and the J segment 1 base; nucleotides outside the gene matches: 1. Germline CDR1 reads MNHEY; CDR2 reads SVGAGI. This CDR3 contains 15 residues. Regarding the study as a whole: Sensitivity reached 85% to 90% and specificity around 81% for a 13-signature model separating ophthalmopathy from stable hyperthyroidism.

This clonotype was detected many times. Its antigen is unknown. RNA transcripts were the template, and TCR beta CDR3 regions were amplified from them. RT-PCR with HTBI primers came first, then second-round multiplex PCR. TCRdb ran MiXCR on the multiplex PCR reads and lists one entry per CDR3 protein. In the table there are about 160,000 distinct CDR3 sequences, just under 40% of which are singletons. This sequence joins TRBV6-5 and TRBJ2-7; 9 bases align to TRBD2. Material for sequencing was peripheral blood. The clonotype comes from a man aged 25-45 years with Graves' ophthalmopathy. This chain's CDR3 is CASSYSLAGSYEQYF. The DNA for the CDR3 is TGTGCCAGCAGTTACTCGCTAGCGGGGTCCTACGAGCAGTACTTC.